Sequencing of this T cell receptor beta chain was carried out in a study of shared clonotypes between healthy human individuals. Trimming at V came to 2 bases and at J to 6 bases, leaving 4 bases not matched to a gene. The CDR3 spans 14 residues. Germline CDR1 reads MNHEY; CDR2 reads SVGAGI. Deep-level running was used for the assay. Assay used: immunoSEQ multiplex PCR; TCRdb lists only in-frame clones, some missing. This table holds fewer than 2.5 million clones, over 85% found once. The chain recombines TRBV6-5 with TRBJ2-1, with 7 bases lining up with TRBD2. The sample taken for sequencing was naive CD4+ T cells from PBMCs. Subset of the sample: CD45RA+ positively selected. The receptor comes from a man aged 18 to 35 in good health. Some clones in this sample may be carry-over from other donors' samples. CDR3 amino acids: CASSYGGGGNEQFF. The CDR3, as DNA: TGTGCCAGCAGTTACGGCGGGGGAGGCAATGAGCAGTTCTTC.